This entry describes one TCR beta chain. Its antigen is still unknown. Compared with germline, one end of the junction differs, possibly owing to a read error. The data derive from a study of esophageal squamous cell carcinoma under preoperative chemotherapy. Study-level findings and limits: Peripheral T cells showed a significant TCR diversity increase after chemotherapy, unlike tumor-infiltrating lymphocytes.

TCRdb itself ran the PCR reads through MiXCR, one entry per CDR3 protein. The table includes around 34,000 distinct CDR3 sequences, approximately 51% detected once. Time point meaning: after preoperative PTX-NDP chemotherapy. Preoperative chemotherapy with paclitaxel-nedaplatin was given to patients before surgery. The specimen was obtained from a patient given preoperative chemotherapy. The clonotype comes from a human donor with esophageal squamous cell carcinoma. The donor label of this sample is uncertain.

CDR3 in DNA: TGTGCCAGCAGCTTCACAGGGACTAGCGGGGGGGACACAGGTACGCTGTATTTT. Its protein is CASSFTGTSGGDTGTLYF. The chain couples TRBV7-2 to TRBJ2-2; TRBD2 agrees at 16 bases. In germline, CDR1 is SGHTA, CDR2 FQGNSA. CDR3 length: 18 amino acids. The full variable domain, with the rest looked up from reference TRBV7-2 and TRBJ2-2, is GAGVSQSPSNKVTEKGKDVELRCDPISGHTALYWYRQSLGQGLEFLIYFQGNSAPDKSGLPSDRFSAERTGGSVSTLTIQRTQQEDSAVYLCASSFTGTSGGDTGTLYFGEGSRLTVL.